The entry below gives a single TCR beta chain sequence along with its context. This entry belongs to a study of cytomegalovirus exposure and HLA in healthy donors. The protocol was immunoSEQ multiplex PCR, while the TCRdb copy is restricted to in-frame clones and leaves out a portion. The sample includes roughly 140,000 clones, around 88% of them seen just once. The V gene lost 4 bases and the J gene lost 5 bases, with 11 bases spanning the gap. CDR3 length: 13 amino acids. Germline CDR1 SNHLY, CDR2 FYNNEI. The chain has TRBV2 and TRBJ1-1, with no clear D. Sequenced sample: PBMCs. The receptor's source is a woman aged 18-30 years in good health and CMV-seropositive. The CDR3 sequence is CASSVEGGTEAFF. The CDR3 nucleotides read TGTGCCAGCAGTGTGGAGGGTGGGACTGAAGCTTTCTTT.